The TCR beta chain under discussion was sequenced for a study of blood T cell repertoires in COVID-19. Looking at the study overall: Both acute and convalescent COVID-19 samples were obtained from the United States, Italy and Spain. Sources were T cells, B-cell-depleted T cells, or PBMCs; the material itself was cDNA or gDNA.

Under the authors' procedure: The authors estimated nucleated cell counts from reference gene primer amplification. Clones were read by immunoSEQ multiplex PCR, and TCRdb kept only the in-frame ones, dropping some. D and trimming come from the DNA, and the V and J calls and clone size come from that table. The table shows about 65,000 clones, with roughly 82% occurring only once. The clonotype comes from a human donor in a cohort sampled during active COVID-19. The material sequenced was peripheral blood.

CDR3 region: CATSATGGTIASSTDTQYF. As DNA, the CDR3 is TGTGCCACCAGTGCCACGGGGGGGACAATAGCCTCGAGCACAGATACGCAGTATTTT. This chain joins TRBV24-1 and TRBJ2-3; 8 bases align to TRBD2. The CDR3 loop spans 19 amino acids. The V and J ends lost 5 bases and 0 bases, in that order; junction bases with no gene match: 15. Germline loops: CDR1 KGHDR, CDR2 SFDVKD.